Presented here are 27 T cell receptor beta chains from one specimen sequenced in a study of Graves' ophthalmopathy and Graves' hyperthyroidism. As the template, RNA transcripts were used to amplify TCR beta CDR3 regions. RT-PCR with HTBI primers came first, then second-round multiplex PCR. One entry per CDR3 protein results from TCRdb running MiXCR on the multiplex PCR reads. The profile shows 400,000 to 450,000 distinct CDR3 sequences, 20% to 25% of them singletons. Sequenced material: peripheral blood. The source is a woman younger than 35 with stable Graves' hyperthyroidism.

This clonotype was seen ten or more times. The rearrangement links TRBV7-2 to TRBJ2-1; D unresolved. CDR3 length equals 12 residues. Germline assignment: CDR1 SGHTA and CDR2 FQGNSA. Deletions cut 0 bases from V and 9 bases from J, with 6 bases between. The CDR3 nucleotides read TGTGCCAGCAGCTTAGCCTCAATTGAGCAGTTCTTC. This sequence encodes CASSLASIEQFF.

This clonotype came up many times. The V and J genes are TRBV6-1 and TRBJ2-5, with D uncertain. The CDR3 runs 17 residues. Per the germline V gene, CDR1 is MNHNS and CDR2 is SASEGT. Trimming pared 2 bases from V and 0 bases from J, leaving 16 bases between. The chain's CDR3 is CASSEYRPERYQETQYF. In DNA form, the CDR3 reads TGTGCCAGCAGTGAATACCGCCCAGAGAGATACCAAGAGACCCAGTACTTC.

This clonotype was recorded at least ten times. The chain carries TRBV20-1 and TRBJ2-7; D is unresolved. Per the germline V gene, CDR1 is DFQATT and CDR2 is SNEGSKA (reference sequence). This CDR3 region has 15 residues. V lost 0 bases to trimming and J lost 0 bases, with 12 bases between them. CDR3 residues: CSARDIGGPSYEQYF. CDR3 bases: TGCAGTGCTAGAGATATTGGCGGACCCTCCTACGAGCAGTACTTC.

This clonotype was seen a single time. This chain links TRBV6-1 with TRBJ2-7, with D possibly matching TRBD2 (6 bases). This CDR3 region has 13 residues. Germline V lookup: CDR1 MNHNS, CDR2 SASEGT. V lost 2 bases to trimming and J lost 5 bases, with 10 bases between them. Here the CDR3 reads CASSEMPGDEQYF. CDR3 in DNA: TGTGCCAGCAGTGAAATGCCGGGGGACGAGCAGTACTTC.

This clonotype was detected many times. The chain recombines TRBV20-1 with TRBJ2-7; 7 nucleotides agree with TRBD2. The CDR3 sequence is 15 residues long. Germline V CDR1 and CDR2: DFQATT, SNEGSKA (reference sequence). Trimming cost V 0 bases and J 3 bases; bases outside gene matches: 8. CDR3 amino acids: CSARDIGGGDYEQYF. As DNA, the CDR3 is TGCAGTGCTAGAGATATCGGCGGGGGAGACTACGAGCAGTACTTC.

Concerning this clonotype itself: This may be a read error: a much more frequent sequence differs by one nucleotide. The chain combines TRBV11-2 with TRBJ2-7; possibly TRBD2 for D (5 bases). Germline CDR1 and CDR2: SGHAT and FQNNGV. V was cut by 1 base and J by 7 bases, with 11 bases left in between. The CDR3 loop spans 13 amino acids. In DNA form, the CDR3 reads TGTGCCAGCAGCTTAGCGGGCTCGGGGGAGCAGTACTTC. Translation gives CASSLAGSGEQYF. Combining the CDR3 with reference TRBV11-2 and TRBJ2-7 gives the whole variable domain EAGVAQSPRYKIIEKRQSVAFWCNPISGHATLYWYQQILGQGPKLLIQFQNNGVVDDSQLPKDRFSAERLKGVDSTLKIQPAKLEDSAVYLCASSLAGSGEQYFGPGTRLTVT.

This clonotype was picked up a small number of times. The CDR3: CASSVVPGDLYEQYF. The CDR3 DNA follows: TGTGCCAGCAGCGTAGTACCGGGAGACCTCTACGAGCAGTACTTC. This sequence joins TRBV9 and TRBJ2-7; D may be TRBD2 (6 bases). Germline V gives CDR1 SGDLS, CDR2 YYNGEE. V lost 0 bases, J lost 3 bases, and 13 bases lay in between. There are 15 residues in the CDR3.

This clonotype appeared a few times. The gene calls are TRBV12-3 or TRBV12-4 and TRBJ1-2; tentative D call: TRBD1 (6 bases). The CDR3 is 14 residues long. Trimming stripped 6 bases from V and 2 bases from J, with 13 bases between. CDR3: CASRKRGGNYGYTF. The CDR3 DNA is TGTGCCAGCAGAAAAAGAGGGGGAAACTATGGCTACACCTTC.

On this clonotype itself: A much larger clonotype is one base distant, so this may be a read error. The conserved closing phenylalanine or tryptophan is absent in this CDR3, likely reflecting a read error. The CDR3 here is CAIEFVSPMGEQYS. CDR3 nucleotide sequence: TGTGCCATAGAATTCGTGTCGCCTATGGGCGAGCAGTACTCC. The chain is built from TRBV2 and TRBJ2-7; D uncertain. The CDR3 totals 14 residues. From germline, CDR1 is SNHLY and CDR2 FYNNEI. Trimming removed 10 bases from V and 6 bases from J, with 22 bases in between.

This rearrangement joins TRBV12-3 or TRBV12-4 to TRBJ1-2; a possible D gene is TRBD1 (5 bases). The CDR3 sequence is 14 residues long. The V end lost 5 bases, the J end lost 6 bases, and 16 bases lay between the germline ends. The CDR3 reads CASSRGSVRHGYTF. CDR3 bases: TGTGCCAGCAGTCGGGGGTCGGTTCGACATGGCTACACCTTC.

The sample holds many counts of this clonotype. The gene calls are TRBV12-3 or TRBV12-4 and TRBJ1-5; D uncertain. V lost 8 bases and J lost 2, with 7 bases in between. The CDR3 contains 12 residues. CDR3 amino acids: CASSGGNQPQHF. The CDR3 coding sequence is TGTGCCAGCTCGGGAGGCAATCAGCCCCAGCATTTT.

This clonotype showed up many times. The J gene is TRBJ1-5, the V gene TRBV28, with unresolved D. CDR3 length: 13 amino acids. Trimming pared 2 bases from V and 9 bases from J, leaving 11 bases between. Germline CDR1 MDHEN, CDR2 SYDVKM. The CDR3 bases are TGTGCCAGCAGTTTAGTAGGCCGATGGCCCCAGCATTTT. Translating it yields CASSLVGRWPQHF.

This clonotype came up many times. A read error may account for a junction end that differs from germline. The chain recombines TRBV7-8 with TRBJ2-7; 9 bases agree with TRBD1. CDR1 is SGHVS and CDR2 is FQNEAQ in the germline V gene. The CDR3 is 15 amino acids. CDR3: CASSLSGTGRYGQYF. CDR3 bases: TGTGCCAGCAGCCTATCCGGGACAGGGCGCTACGGGCAGTACTTC. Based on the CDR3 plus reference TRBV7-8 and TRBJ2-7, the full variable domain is GAGVSQSPRYKVAKRGQDVALRCDPISGHVSLFWYQQALGQGPEFLTYFQNEAQLDKSGLPSDRFFAERPEGSVSTLKIQRTQQEDSAVYLCASSLSGTGRYGQYFGPGTRLTVT.

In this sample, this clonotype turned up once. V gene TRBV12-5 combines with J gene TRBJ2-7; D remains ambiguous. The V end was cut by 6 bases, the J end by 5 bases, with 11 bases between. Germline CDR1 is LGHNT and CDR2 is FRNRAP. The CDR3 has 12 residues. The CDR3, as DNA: TGTGCTAGTGGGCCACCTTCCCACGAGCAGTACTTC. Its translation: CASGPPSHEQYF.

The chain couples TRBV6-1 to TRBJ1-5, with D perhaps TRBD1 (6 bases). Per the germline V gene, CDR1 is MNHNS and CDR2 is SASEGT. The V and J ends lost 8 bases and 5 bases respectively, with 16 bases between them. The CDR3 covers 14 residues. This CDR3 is CASSGTLSDQPQHF. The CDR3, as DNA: TGTGCCAGCTCTGGGACACTATCTGATCAGCCCCAGCATTTT.

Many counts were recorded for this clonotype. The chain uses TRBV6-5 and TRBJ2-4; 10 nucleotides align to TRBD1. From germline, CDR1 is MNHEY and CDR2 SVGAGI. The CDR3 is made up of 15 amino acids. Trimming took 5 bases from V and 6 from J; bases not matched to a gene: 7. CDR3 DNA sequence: TGTGCCAGCAGTCCGGGACAGGGGTTGGGAAACATTCAGTACTTC. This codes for CASSPGQGLGNIQYF.

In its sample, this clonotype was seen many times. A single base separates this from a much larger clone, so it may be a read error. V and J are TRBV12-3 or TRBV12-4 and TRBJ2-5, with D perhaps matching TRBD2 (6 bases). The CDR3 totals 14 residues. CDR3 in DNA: TGTGCCAGCGGGAGGACTTCGTACCAAGAGACCAAGTACTTC. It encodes CASGRTSYQETKYF.

The CDR3 region has the DNA TGTGCCAGCAGACGGGACGGATCTAACTATGGCTACACCTTC. It is translated as CASRRDGSNYGYTF. The chain carries TRBV12-3 or TRBV12-4 and TRBJ1-2, with a possible D match to TRBD1 (5 bases). Trimming left V 6 bases short and J 0 bases short, with 11 bases between. The CDR3 spans 14 residues.

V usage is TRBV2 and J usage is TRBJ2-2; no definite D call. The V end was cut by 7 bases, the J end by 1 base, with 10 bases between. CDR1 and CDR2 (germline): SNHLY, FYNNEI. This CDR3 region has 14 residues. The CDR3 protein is CASKSSGNTGELFF. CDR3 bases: TGTGCCAGCAAGTCGTCAGGGAACACCGGGGAGCTGTTTTTT. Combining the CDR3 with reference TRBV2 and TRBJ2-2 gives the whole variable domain EPEVTQTPSHQVTQMGQEVILRCVPISNHLYFYWYRQILGQKVEFLVSFYNNEISEKSEIFDDQFSVERPDGSNFTLKIRSTKLEDSAMYFCASKSSGNTGELFFGEGSRLTVL.

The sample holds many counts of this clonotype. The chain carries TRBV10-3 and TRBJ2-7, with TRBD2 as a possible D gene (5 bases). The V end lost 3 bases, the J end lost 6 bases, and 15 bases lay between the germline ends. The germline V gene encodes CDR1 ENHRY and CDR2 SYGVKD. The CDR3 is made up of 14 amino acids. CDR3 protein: CAISDSLAGSEQYF. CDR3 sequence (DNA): TGTGCCATCAGTGATAGCCTAGCTGGGAGCGAGCAGTACTTC.

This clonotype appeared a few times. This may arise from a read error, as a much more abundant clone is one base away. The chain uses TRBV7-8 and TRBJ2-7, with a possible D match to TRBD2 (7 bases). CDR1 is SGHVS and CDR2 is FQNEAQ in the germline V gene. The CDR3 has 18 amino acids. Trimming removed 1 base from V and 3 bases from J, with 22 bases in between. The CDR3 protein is CASSLVQARGGGCYEQYF. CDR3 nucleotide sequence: TGTGCCAGCAGCTTAGTCCAGGCTCGAGGGGGGGGTTGCTACGAGCAGTACTTC.

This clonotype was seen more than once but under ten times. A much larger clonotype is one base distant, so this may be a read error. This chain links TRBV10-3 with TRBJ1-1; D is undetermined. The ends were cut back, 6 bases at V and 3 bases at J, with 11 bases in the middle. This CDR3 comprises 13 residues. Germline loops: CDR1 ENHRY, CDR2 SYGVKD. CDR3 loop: CAIRQRWDTEAFF. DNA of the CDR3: TGTGCCATCAGACAACGGTGGGACACTGAAGCTTTCTTT.

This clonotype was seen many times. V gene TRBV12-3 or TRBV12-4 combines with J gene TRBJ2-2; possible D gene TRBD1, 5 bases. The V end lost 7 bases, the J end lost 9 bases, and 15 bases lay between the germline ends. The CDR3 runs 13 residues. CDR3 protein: CASKGARTRELFF. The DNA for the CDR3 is TGTGCCAGCAAAGGGGCTCGGACCAGGGAGCTGTTTTTT.

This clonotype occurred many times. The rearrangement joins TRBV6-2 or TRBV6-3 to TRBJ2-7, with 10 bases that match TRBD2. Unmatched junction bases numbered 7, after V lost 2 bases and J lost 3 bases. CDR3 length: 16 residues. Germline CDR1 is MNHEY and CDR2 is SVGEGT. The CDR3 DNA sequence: TGTGCCAGCAGTTACGAGGCTAGCGGGAGTTTCTACGAGCAGTACTTC. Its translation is CASSYEASGSFYEQYF.

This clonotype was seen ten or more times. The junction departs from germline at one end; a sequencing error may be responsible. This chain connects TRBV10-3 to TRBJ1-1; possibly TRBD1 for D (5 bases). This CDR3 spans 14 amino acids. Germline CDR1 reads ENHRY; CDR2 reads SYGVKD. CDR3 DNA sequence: TGTGCCATCAATGAGGGGACGGTGAACACTGAAGCTTTCTTT. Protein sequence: CAINEGTVNTEAFF.

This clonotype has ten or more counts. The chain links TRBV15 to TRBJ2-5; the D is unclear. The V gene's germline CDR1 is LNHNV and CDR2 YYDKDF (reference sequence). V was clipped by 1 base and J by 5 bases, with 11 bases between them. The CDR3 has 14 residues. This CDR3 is CATSRGRNSETQYF. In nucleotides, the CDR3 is TGTGCCACCAGCAGAGGAAGAAATTCGGAGACCCAGTACTTC.

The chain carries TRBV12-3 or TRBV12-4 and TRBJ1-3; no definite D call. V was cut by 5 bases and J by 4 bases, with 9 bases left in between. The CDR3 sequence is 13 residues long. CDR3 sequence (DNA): TGTGCCAGCAGTCGCTGGACGGGAAACACCATATATTTT. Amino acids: CASSRWTGNTIYF.